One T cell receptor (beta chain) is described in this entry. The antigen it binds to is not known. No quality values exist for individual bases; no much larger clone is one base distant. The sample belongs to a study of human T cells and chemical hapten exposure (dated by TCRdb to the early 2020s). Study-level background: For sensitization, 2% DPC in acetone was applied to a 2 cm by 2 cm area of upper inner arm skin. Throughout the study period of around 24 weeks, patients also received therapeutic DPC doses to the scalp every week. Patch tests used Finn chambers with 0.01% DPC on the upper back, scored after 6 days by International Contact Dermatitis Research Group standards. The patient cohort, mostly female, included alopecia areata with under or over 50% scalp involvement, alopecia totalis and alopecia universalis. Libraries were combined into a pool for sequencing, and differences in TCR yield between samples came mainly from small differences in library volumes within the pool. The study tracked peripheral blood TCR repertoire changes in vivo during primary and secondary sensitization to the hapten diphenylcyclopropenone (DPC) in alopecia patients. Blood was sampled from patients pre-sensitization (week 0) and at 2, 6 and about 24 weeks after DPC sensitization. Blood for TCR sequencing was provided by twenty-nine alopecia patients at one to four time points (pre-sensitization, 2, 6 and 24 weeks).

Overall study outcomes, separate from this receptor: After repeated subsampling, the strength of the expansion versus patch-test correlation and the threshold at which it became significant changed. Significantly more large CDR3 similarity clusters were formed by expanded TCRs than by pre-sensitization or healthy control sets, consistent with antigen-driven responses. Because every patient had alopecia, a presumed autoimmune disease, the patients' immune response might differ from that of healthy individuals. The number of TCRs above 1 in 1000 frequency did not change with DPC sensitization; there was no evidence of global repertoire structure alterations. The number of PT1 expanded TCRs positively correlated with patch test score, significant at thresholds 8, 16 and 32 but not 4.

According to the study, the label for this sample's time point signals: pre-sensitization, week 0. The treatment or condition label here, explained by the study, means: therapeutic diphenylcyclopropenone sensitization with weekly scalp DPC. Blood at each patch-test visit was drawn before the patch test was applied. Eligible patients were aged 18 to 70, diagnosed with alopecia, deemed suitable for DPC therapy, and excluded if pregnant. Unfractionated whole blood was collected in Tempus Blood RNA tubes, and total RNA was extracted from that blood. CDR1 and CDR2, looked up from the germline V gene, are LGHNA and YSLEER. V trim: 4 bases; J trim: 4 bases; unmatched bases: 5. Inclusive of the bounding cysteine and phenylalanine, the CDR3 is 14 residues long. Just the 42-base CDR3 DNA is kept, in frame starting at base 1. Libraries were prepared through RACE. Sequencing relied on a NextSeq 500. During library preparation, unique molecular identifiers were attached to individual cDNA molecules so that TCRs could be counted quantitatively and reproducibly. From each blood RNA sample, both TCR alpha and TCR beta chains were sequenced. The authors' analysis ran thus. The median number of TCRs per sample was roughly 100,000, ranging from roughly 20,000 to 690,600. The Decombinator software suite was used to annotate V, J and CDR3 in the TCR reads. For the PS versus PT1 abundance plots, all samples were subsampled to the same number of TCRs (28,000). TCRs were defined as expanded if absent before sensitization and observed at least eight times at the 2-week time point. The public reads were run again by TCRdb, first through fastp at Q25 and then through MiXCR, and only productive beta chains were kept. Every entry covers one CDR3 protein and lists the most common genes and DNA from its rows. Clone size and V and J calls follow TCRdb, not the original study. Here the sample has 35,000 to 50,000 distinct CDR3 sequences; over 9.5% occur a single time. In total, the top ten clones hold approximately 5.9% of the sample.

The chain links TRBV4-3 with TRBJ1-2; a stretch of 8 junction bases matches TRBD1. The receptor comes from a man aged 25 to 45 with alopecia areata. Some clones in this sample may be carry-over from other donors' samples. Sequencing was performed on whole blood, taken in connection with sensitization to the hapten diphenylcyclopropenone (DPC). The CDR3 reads CASSPRTGPYGYTF. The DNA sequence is TGCGCCAGCAGCCCTAGGACAGGGCCCTATGGCTACACCTTC.